The 27 T cell receptor beta chains in this list originate from one sample, sequenced in a study of T-cell reconstitution after alpha-beta-depleted transplantation in children. During its preparation, the TCRbeta library received unique molecular identifiers. TCRdb used MiXCR to reprocess the PCR reads, holding one entry per CDR3 protein. The data show about 540,000 distinct CDR3 sequences, roughly 18% seen once. The sequenced sample was PBMCs from the stem cell graft donor, obtained from the stem cell graft. These receptors came from a human donor who donated a stem cell graft to a child with acute lymphoblastic leukemia.

This clonotype appeared a few times. This rearrangement joins TRBV14 to TRBJ2-1; D could derive from TRBD1 or TRBD2 (6 bases each). CDR3 size: 16 residues. Germline assignment: CDR1 SGHDN and CDR2 FVKESK. The germline V and J ends were trimmed by 7 bases and 6 bases, with 22 bases remaining between them. CDR3 nucleotides: TGTGCCAGCAACATAAGAACAGGGACTGCTGGCAATGAGCAGTTCTTC. It is translated as CASNIRTGTAGNEQFF.

This chain uses TRBV7-2 with TRBJ2-2; 7 positions match TRBD2. Germline-derived CDR1 and CDR2 are SGHTA and FQGNSA. The length of the CDR3 is 14 residues. V lost 0 bases to trimming and J lost 6 bases; unmatched junction nucleotides: 1. The CDR3 reads CASSLAGLSGELFF. As DNA, the CDR3 is TGTGCCAGCAGCTTAGCGGGACTATCCGGGGAGCTGTTTTTT.

The rearrangement joins TRBV6-5 to TRBJ2-7; the match to TRBD2 covers 7 bases. The germline V gene has CDR1 MNHEY and CDR2 SVGAGI. The V gene end was trimmed by 0 bases and the J gene end by 3 bases; junction bases not matched to a gene: 2. This CDR3 has 14 residues. This chain's CDR3 is CASSYSSSGYEQYF. The CDR3 DNA is TGTGCCAGCAGTTACTCGTCTAGCGGCTACGAGCAGTACTTC.

This clonotype was seen only a few times. V and J are TRBV3-1 and TRBJ2-7; 9 positions match TRBD2. With V trimmed by 0 bases and J by 3 bases, 9 bases remained unmatched. CDR1 and CDR2 from the germline V gene are LGHDT and YNNKEL (reference sequence). There are 17 residues in the CDR3. The chain's CDR3 is CASSQDRASGIFYEQYF. The CDR3 bases are TGTGCCAGCAGCCAAGATAGGGCTAGCGGGATCTTCTACGAGCAGTACTTC.

This clonotype was counted between two and nine times. This chain links TRBV29-1 with TRBJ2-1; D might be TRBD2 (6 bases). Germline V gene data show CDR1 as SQVTM and CDR2 as ANQGSEA. There are 15 residues in the CDR3. Trimming left V 7 bases short and J 1 base short, with 17 bases between. CDR3 region: CSGKDYPFSYNEQFF. The CDR3 DNA is TGCAGCGGAAAGGACTACCCATTTTCCTACAATGAGCAGTTCTTC.

This clonotype appeared a few times. The chain couples TRBV3-1 to TRBJ2-1; perhaps TRBD2 as D (6 bases). The V end lost 5 bases, the J end lost 16 bases, and 24 bases lay between the germline ends. The CDR3 loop spans 14 amino acids. Germline CDR1 is LGHDT and CDR2 is YNNKEL (reference sequence). CDR3 protein: CASSGHRSLATTFF. CDR3 coding DNA: TGTGCCAGCAGCGGGCACCGTTCACTAGCTACAACTTTCTTC.

This clonotype was counted a few times. The chain links TRBV18 to TRBJ1-2; tentatively, D is TRBD1 (5 bases). The CDR3 loop spans 14 amino acids. Trimming left V 6 bases short and J 6 bases short, with 17 bases between. The germline V gene has CDR1 KGHSH and CDR2 LQKENI. CDR3 region: CASSGGTSEDGYTF. The DNA of the CDR3 is TGTGCCAGCTCGGGGGGGACTTCAGAGGATGGCTACACCTTC.

A word on this clonotype: Compared with germline, one end of the junction differs, possibly owing to a read error. The chain is built from TRBV5-1 and TRBJ1-2, with D uncertain. Germline assignment: CDR1 SGHRS and CDR2 YFSETQ. The CDR3 extends over 13 amino acids. This CDR3 is CATSTTFGVGDTF. The DNA for the CDR3 is TGCGCCACCTCGACGACCTTCGGGGTTGGCGACACCTTC.

V is TRBV4-1 and J is TRBJ2-7; D might be TRBD1 (6 bases). The CDR3 is 15 amino acids. V was shortened by 4 bases and J by 10 bases, with 23 bases between the two germline ends. The germline CDR1 and CDR2 sequences are MGHRA and YSYEKL. CDR3 nucleotides: TGCGCCAGCAGCCCCGAGAGGGGGAAGAGGAGCGACCAGTACTTC. Encoded protein: CASSPERGKRSDQYF.

This clonotype occurred many times. The chain joins TRBV27 to TRBJ2-7; 11 nucleotides align to TRBD1. The CDR3 length is 15 residues. The junction had 6 bases not matched to a gene; V was cut back by 5 bases and J by 3 bases. Looked up from germline, CDR1 is MNHEY and CDR2 is SMNVEV (reference sequence). The DNA for the CDR3 is TGTGCCAGCAGTCCCCGGACAGGGGGCTTCTACGAGCAGTACTTC. This translates into CASSPRTGGFYEQYF.

The V gene is TRBV6-2 or TRBV6-3, the J gene TRBJ2-1; 9 bases match TRBD1. Trimming cost V 2 bases and J 5 bases; bases outside gene matches: 1. CDR3 length: 14 residues. Germline CDR1 is MNHEY and CDR2 is SVGEGT. The CDR3 sequence is CASSYGTGNNEQFF. DNA for the CDR3: TGTGCCAGCAGTTACGGGACAGGGAACAATGAGCAGTTCTTC.

CDR3 protein: CASSLLPPSEKLFF. The CDR3 nucleotides are TGTGCCAGCAGCTTATTGCCCCCTTCAGAAAAACTGTTTTTT. The chain employs TRBV7-8 and TRBJ1-4; D gene ambiguous. In germline, CDR1 is SGHVS, CDR2 FQNEAQ. With 2 bases removed from V and 8 bases from J, the gap between germline ends came to 12 bases. CDR3 length: 14 amino acids.

This clonotype was observed a handful of times. The chain links TRBV7-3 to TRBJ2-7; D may be TRBD1 or TRBD2 (5 bases each). Germline-derived CDR1 and CDR2 are SGHTA and FQGTGA. Trimming removed 5 bases at V and 0 bases at J, with 17 bases between. This CDR3 spans 16 amino acids. CDR3 protein: CASSLLPGTASYEQYF. CDR3 in DNA: TGTGCCAGCAGCCTTCTGCCCGGGACGGCCTCCTACGAGCAGTACTTC.

This clonotype has more than one count but fewer than ten. The CDR3 is CASSQPSNYGYTF. CDR3 sequence (DNA): TGTGCCAGCAGCCAACCCAGCAACTATGGCTACACCTTC. V and J are TRBV3-1 and TRBJ1-2; D is unresolved. The germline V gene has CDR1 LGHDT and CDR2 YNNKEL (reference sequence). The CDR3 is made up of 13 amino acids. Trimming removed 2 bases from V and 2 bases from J, with 6 bases in between.

This clonotype was recorded a few times. The chain uses TRBV7-3 and TRBJ2-1; TRBD1 matches at 7 bases. After removal of 3 bases from V and 7 bases from J, the junction contained 3 bases not matched to a gene. The CDR3 spans 13 residues. Germline V gene lookup returns CDR1 SGHTA and CDR2 FQGTGA. CDR3 region: CASSFVTGNEQFF. The DNA of the CDR3 is TGTGCCAGCAGCTTCGTGACAGGGAATGAGCAGTTCTTC.

V is TRBV20-1 and J is TRBJ2-3; D is undetermined. This CDR3 contains 14 residues. The ends were cut back, 6 bases at V and 1 base at J, with 14 bases in the middle. Germline-derived CDR1 and CDR2 are DFQATT and SNEGSKA (reference sequence). The CDR3 reads CSAEIPTGTDTQYF. CDR3 bases: TGCAGTGCGGAGATCCCCACAGGCACAGATACGCAGTATTTT.

This clonotype was observed a few times. The chain employs TRBV5-1 and TRBJ1-1, with no clear D. The V and J ends lost 2 bases and 5 bases respectively, with 22 bases between them. Looked up from germline, CDR1 is SGHRS and CDR2 is YFSETQ. The CDR3 runs 17 residues. For the CDR3, the DNA is TGCGCCAGCAGCTTCTCCCTTTCTACCTCGTGGGATACTGAAGCTTTCTTT. Its protein product is CASSFSLSTSWDTEAFF.

The table lists this clonotype with a few counts. The V and J genes are TRBV13 and TRBJ2-7; 7 positions agree with TRBD1. Germline V CDR1 and CDR2: PRHDT, FYEKMQ (reference sequence). The J segment lost 1 base and the V segment lost 4 bases, leaving 10 bases of the junction unmatched. This CDR3 has 16 residues. CDR3 DNA sequence: TGTGCCAGCAGCTCCGCTGGGGACAGATCTTCCTACGAGCAGTACTTC. It translates to CASSSAGDRSSYEQYF.

This clonotype was counted only a few times. The J gene is TRBJ1-2, the V gene TRBV5-1, with D unresolved. This CDR3 comprises 15 residues. The germline CDR1 and CDR2 sequences are SGHRS and YFSETQ. The V end lost 4 bases, the J end lost 0 bases, and 13 bases lay between the germline ends. The CDR3 nucleotides read TGCGCCAGCAGCGAAGGTTGGGGAGCTAACTATGGCTACACCTTC. This sequence encodes CASSEGWGANYGYTF.

The chain is built from TRBV9 and TRBJ2-3; 7 bases line up with TRBD2. CDR3 size: 17 residues. The trim removed 5 bases at V and 0 bases at J, leaving 12 bases unmatched. CDR1 is SGDLS, CDR2 YYNGEE, per germline. The CDR3 DNA reads TGTGCCAGCAGTCAAGTGGGGGAGGGCCTAAGCACAGATACGCAGTATTTT. It codes for CASSQVGEGLSTDTQYF.

The J gene is TRBJ2-3, the V gene TRBV20-1; 10 nucleotides match TRBD1. CDR1 and CDR2 from the germline V gene are DFQATT and SNEGSKA (reference sequence). The V gene end was trimmed by 5 bases and the J gene end by 3 bases; junction bases not matched to a gene: 8. The CDR3 is 15 residues long. The CDR3 DNA reads TGCAGTGCTTTACGCGGGACAGGGGCTACAGATACGCAGTATTTT. This encodes CSALRGTGATDTQYF.

The gene calls are TRBV7-8 and TRBJ2-7; D is unresolved. The V gene lost 2 bases and the J gene lost 0 bases, with 8 bases spanning the gap. CDR1 SGHVS and CDR2 FQNEAQ come from the germline V gene. CDR3 size: 14 residues. CDR3 sequence reads: CASSLTDVSYEQYF. Here the CDR3 DNA reads TGTGCCAGCAGCTTAACGGACGTCTCCTACGAGCAGTACTTC.

This clonotype showed up just a few times. The chain links TRBV4-1 to TRBJ2-2; D gene ambiguous. V was cut by 3 bases and J by 3 bases, with 8 bases left in between. The CDR3 totals 14 residues. CDR1 is MGHRA and CDR2 is YSYEKL in the germline V gene. The CDR3 region has the DNA TGCGCCAGCAGCCACGGTCGGTACACCGGGGAGCTGTTTTTT. Amino acids: CASSHGRYTGELFF.

This clonotype has more than one count but fewer than ten. This rearrangement joins TRBV5-1 to TRBJ2-1, with 16 nucleotides matching TRBD2. This CDR3 region has 19 residues. Unmatched junction bases numbered 13, after V lost 4 bases and J lost 6 bases. Germline V gene sequence: CDR1 SGHRS, CDR2 YFSETQ. Here the CDR3 DNA reads TGCGCCAGCAGCGGCGCCGCGGGACTAGCGGGAGGGAGGGGCAATGAGCAGTTCTTC. Translated: CASSGAAGLAGGRGNEQFF.

This clonotype was observed a few times. V is TRBV7-3 and J is TRBJ2-2; TRBD2 is a possible D gene (6 bases). Trimming left V 3 bases short and J 1 base short, with 15 bases between. The V gene's germline CDR1 is SGHTA and CDR2 FQGTGA. The CDR3 spans 17 residues. The chain's CDR3 is CASSFPRGNRNTGELFF. The CDR3 DNA follows: TGTGCCAGCAGCTTTCCTCGGGGGAACCGGAACACCGGGGAGCTGTTTTTT. The full variable domain, in which reference TRBV7-3 and TRBJ2-2 provide the parts outside the CDR3, is GAGVSQTPSNKVTEKGKYVELRCDPISGHTALYWYRQSLGQGPEFLIYFQGTGAADDSGLPNDRFFAVRPEGSVSTLKIQRTERGDSAVYLCASSFPRGNRNTGELFFGEGSRLTVL.

In this sample, this clonotype turned up a few times. The chain has TRBV15 and TRBJ2-6; unclear D gene. This CDR3 contains 16 residues. Trimming removed 1 base from V and 4 bases from J, with 11 bases in between. The V gene's germline CDR1 is LNHNV and CDR2 YYDKDF (reference sequence). Here the CDR3 reads CATSRGHRAGANVLTF. The CDR3, as DNA: TGTGCCACCAGCAGAGGGCACAGAGCAGGGGCCAACGTCCTGACTTTC.

This clonotype was seen a handful of times. The V gene is TRBV10-1, the J gene TRBJ2-5; TRBD2 matches 9 bases. This CDR3 spans 16 amino acids. Germline CDR1 and CDR2: WNHNN and SYGVQD (reference sequence). V dropped 4 bases and J dropped 5; count of bases not matched to a gene: 11. The CDR3, as DNA: TGCGCCAGCAGTGCCTTTAGGGCGGGAGGGTCGGAGACCCAGTACTTC. It codes for CASSAFRAGGSETQYF.